This note documents a single TCR beta chain sequence. Germline CDR1 reads SEHNR; CDR2 reads FQNEAQ (reference sequence). Trimming stripped 0 bases from V and 2 bases from J, with 5 bases between. This CDR3 is 13 amino acids long. Seattle's cohort entered during active infection and was followed longitudinally. The sample originates from a study of blood T cell repertoires in COVID-19. The wider study: T cells, B-cell-depleted T cells, or PBMCs supplied cDNA or gDNA.

Original handling: Researchers report that nucleated cell counts were estimated from reference gene primer amplification. TCRdb keeps only in-frame clones here, not all; method: immunoSEQ multiplex PCR. V and J calls and clone size follow that table, whereas D and trimming were derived from the DNA. The data contain some 68,000 clones, 90% of them seen just once; the ten biggest clones take up approximately 0.56%. The rearrangement joins TRBV7-9 to TRBJ2-7; D gene ambiguous. The TCR sequence derives from a man aged 50 to 60 with COVID-19, enrolled during active disease. Sequenced material: peripheral blood. CDR3 sequence reads: CASSLAGAYEQYF. In DNA, the CDR3 is TGTGCCAGCAGCTTAGCGGGCGCCTACGAGCAGTACTTC.